A single sample is the source of the 22 T cell receptor beta chains below, sequenced in a study of blood T cell repertoires in COVID-19. Profiled with immunoSEQ multiplex PCR; TCRdb holds only in-frame clones, not every one. The repertoire holds around 250,000 clones, with roughly 90% as singletons. Sequenced sample: peripheral blood. The receptors were sampled from a man aged 60 to 69 with acute or convalescent COVID-19.

This sequence joins TRBV6-2 or TRBV6-3 and TRBJ1-2; possible D gene TRBD1, 5 bases. CDR3 length: 15 residues. Trimming left V 7 bases short and J 3 bases short, with 18 bases between. The germline V gene has CDR1 MNHEY and CDR2 SVGEGT. CDR3 residues: CASTPSPGRDYGYTF. In nucleotides, the CDR3 is TGTGCCAGCACCCCTAGTCCGGGCAGGGACTATGGCTACACCTTC.

This chain connects TRBV5-1 to TRBJ2-7; TRBD2 matches at 11 bases. Germline V gene sequence: CDR1 SGHRS, CDR2 YFSETQ. J was trimmed by 9 bases and V by 0 bases; bases with no gene match: 11. This CDR3 is 16 amino acids long. In nucleotides, the CDR3 is TGCGCCAGCAGCTTGGATTCTAGCGGGAGGCTAGGGGGGCAGTACTTC. Translation: CASSLDSSGRLGGQYF.

The chain recombines TRBV28 with TRBJ2-1; D uncertain. V was pared by 6 bases and J by 3 bases, with 15 bases between. The CDR3 has 15 amino acids. The germline gives CDR1 MDHEN, CDR2 SYDVKM. The CDR3 sequence: CASRELGANYNEQFF. CDR3 DNA sequence: TGTGCCAGCAGGGAGCTAGGCGCGAACTACAATGAGCAGTTCTTC.

V gene TRBV28 combines with J gene TRBJ2-7; TRBD2 might be the D (6 bases). This CDR3 contains 20 residues. V was shortened by 4 bases and J by 6 bases, with 34 bases between the two germline ends. CDR1 and CDR2 (germline): MDHEN, SYDVKM. The CDR3 loop is CASSSRDARTTSGPTREQYF. CDR3 in DNA: TGTGCCAGCAGTTCGCGGGACGCACGAACGACATCCGGCCCTACTCGCGAGCAGTACTTC.

The chain links TRBV10-1 to TRBJ2-7; 10 positions match TRBD1. The length of the CDR3 is 14 residues. Germline V gene sequence: CDR1 WNHNN, CDR2 SYGVQD (reference sequence). Unmatched junction bases numbered 5, after V lost 7 bases and J lost 2 bases. DNA of the CDR3: TGCGCCAGCAAAGGGACAGGGGAGCCCTACGAGCAGTACTTC. It is translated as CASKGTGEPYEQYF.

This clone appeared once. This chain links TRBV30 with TRBJ2-2; a weak D match, TRBD1 (6 bases). The CDR3 is 14 amino acids. From germline, CDR1 is GTSNPN and CDR2 SVGIG (reference sequence). Trimming left V 0 bases short and J 6 bases short, with 11 bases between. For the CDR3, the DNA is TGTGCCTGGAGTGTGGACAGTGAAGCCGGGGAGCTGTTTTTT. It encodes CAWSVDSEAGELFF. The whole variable domain, remainder taken from reference TRBV30 and TRBJ2-2, is SQTIHQWPATLVQPVGSPLSLECTVEGTSNPNLYWYRQAAGRGLQLLFYSVGIGQISSEVPQNLSASRPQDRQFILSSKKLLLSDSGFYLCAWSVDSEAGELFFGEGSRLTVL.

In this sample, this clone turned up once. This chain links TRBV5-6 with TRBJ2-5, with TRBD1 matching 10 bases. V shed 4 bases and J 5 bases; nucleotides not matched to a gene: 5. The CDR3 totals 14 residues. Per germline, CDR1 SGHDT and CDR2 YYEEEE. CDR3 in amino acids: CASSRTGGGETQYF. Here the CDR3 DNA reads TGTGCCAGCAGCAGGACAGGGGGTGGGGAGACCCAGTACTTC.

The J gene is TRBJ2-1, the V gene TRBV5-4, with TRBD1 identical over 9 bases. Germline CDR1 reads SGHNT; CDR2 reads YYREEE (reference sequence). This CDR3 has 16 amino acids. V was pared by 3 bases and J by 7 bases, with 11 bases of the junction left unmatched. This chain's CDR3 is CASSSLSGQGNNEQFF. The CDR3 bases are TGTGCCAGCAGCTCCCTATCGGGACAGGGAAATAATGAGCAGTTCTTC.

The chain is built from TRBV24-1 and TRBJ2-1, with 11 bases lining up with TRBD2. V shed 7 bases, J shed 4 bases, and the junction held 5 bases outside the gene matches. Germline assignment: CDR1 KGHDR and CDR2 SFDVKD. CDR3 length: 15 residues. The CDR3 sequence: CATSVTSGGYNEQFF. The CDR3 region has the DNA TGTGCCACCAGCGTTACTAGCGGGGGATACAATGAGCAGTTCTTC.

The chain combines TRBV7-2 with TRBJ2-7; 8 nucleotides agree with TRBD2. The CDR3 totals 17 residues. V was pared by 2 bases and J by 0 bases, with 9 bases of the junction left unmatched. CDR1 SGHTA and CDR2 FQGNSA come from the germline V gene. The DNA of the CDR3 is TGTGCCAGCAGCTTACGGCCCGGCGGGAGGCGCTCCTACGAGCAGTACTTC. Its translation is CASSLRPGGRRSYEQYF. Combining the CDR3 with reference TRBV7-2 and TRBJ2-7 gives the whole variable domain GAGVSQSPSNKVTEKGKDVELRCDPISGHTALYWYRQSLGQGLEFLIYFQGNSAPDKSGLPSDRFSAERTGGSVSTLTIQRTQQEDSAVYLCASSLRPGGRRSYEQYFGPGTRLTVT.

This clone was seen only a few times. This sample also contains other DNA sequences that code for the same CDR3. CDR3 DNA: TGTGCCAGCAGCTTAGCGCTTGCGGGCGAGCAGTACTTC. Translating it yields CASSLALAGEQYF. V gene TRBV7-2 combines with J gene TRBJ2-7, with a weak D call TRBD2 (5 bases). The germline CDR1 and CDR2 sequences are SGHTA and FQGNSA. The CDR3 runs 13 residues. V was shortened by 0 bases and J by 6 bases, with 9 bases between the two germline ends.

This clone was seen a single time. The genes are TRBV3-1 (or the pseudogene TRBV3-2) and TRBJ2-3, with 9 nucleotides matching TRBD2. J lost 0 bases, V lost 4 bases, and 11 bases had no gene match. CDR1 LGHDT and CDR2 YNNKEL come from the germline V gene (reference sequence). CDR3 length equals 18 residues. The CDR3 region has the DNA TGTGCCAGCAGCCTACGCGGGAGGGCCGGCACTAGCACAGATACGCAGTATTTT. Translation: CASSLRGRAGTSTDTQYF.

The V call is TRBV7-2, the J call TRBJ2-7, with 8 bases identical to TRBD1. This CDR3 region has 14 residues. Germline CDR1 reads SGHTA; CDR2 reads FQGNSA. After removal of 5 bases from V and 2 bases from J, the junction contained 5 bases not matched to a gene. Written as DNA, the CDR3 is TGTGCCAGCAGCCAGAGGACAGGGCCCTACGAGCAGTACTTC. Translation gives CASSQRTGPYEQYF.

The chain couples TRBV12-5 to TRBJ2-7; D is uncertain. The CDR3 sequence is 11 residues long. Germline V gives CDR1 LGHNT, CDR2 FRNRAP. V lost 3 bases, J lost 3 bases, and 3 bases lay in between. The CDR3 reads CASGFRYEQYF. DNA for the CDR3: TGTGCTAGTGGTTTTCGCTACGAGCAGTACTTC.

The chain uses TRBV5-6 and TRBJ2-2; the D gene is possibly TRBD1 (6 bases). CDR3 size: 18 residues. V lost 1 base, J lost 4 bases, and 20 bases lay in between. Looked up from germline, CDR1 is SGHDT and CDR2 is YYEEEE. In nucleotides, the CDR3 is TGTGCCAGCAGCTTGTATTTGACCGCCCCACAGGGCACCGGGGAGCTGTTTTTT. Protein: CASSLYLTAPQGTGELFF.

The rearrangement links TRBV20-1 to TRBJ2-7, with TRBD2 matching 10 bases. The CDR3 has 19 amino acids. V gave up 3 bases and J gave up 2 bases; unmatched junction bases: 19. Germline assignment: CDR1 DFQATT and CDR2 SNEGSKA (reference sequence). The CDR3 nucleotides are TGCAGTGCTAGTCCCCGAATTAGTCTAGCGGGAGTTCTTCCCTACGAGCAGTACTTC. Residues: CSASPRISLAGVLPYEQYF.

This chain connects TRBV28 to TRBJ2-3; TRBD2 aligns across 11 bases. The CDR3 has 15 residues. Germline-derived CDR1 and CDR2 are MDHEN and SYDVKM. Losses at the gene ends were 3 bases for V and 4 bases for J; bases not matched to a gene: 3. CDR3 nucleotides: TGTGCCAGCAGTTTCACTAGCGGGAGTGCAGATACGCAGTATTTT. Translated: CASSFTSGSADTQYF. Using reference TRBV28 and TRBJ2-3 for the parts outside the CDR3, the full variable domain is DVKVTQSSRYLVKRTGEKVFLECVQDMDHENMFWYRQDPGLGLRLIYFSYDVKMKEKGDIPEGYSVSREKKERFSLILESASTNQTSMYLCASSFTSGSADTQYFGPGTRLTVL.

The J gene is TRBJ2-1, the V gene TRBV6-2 or TRBV6-3; 14 nucleotides line up with TRBD2. Germline CDR1 reads MNHEY; CDR2 reads SVGEGT. The CDR3 is made up of 16 amino acids. The V segment lost 6 bases and the J segment 7 bases; nucleotides outside the gene matches: 8. The CDR3 DNA follows: TGTGCCAGCAGCTGGACTAGCGGGAGGATTCGGAATGAGCAGTTCTTC. Its protein product is CASSWTSGRIRNEQFF.

The chain couples TRBV28 to TRBJ1-6; D is uncertain. The V gene's germline CDR1 is MDHEN and CDR2 SYDVKM. Trimming removed 7 bases from V and 9 bases from J, with 10 bases in between. The CDR3 covers 12 residues. This CDR3 is CASKRESSPLHF. CDR3 bases: TGTGCCAGCAAAAGGGAGTCTTCACCCCTCCACTTT.

This chain uses TRBV28 with TRBJ2-2; D possibly corresponds to TRBD2 (6 bases). This CDR3 spans 13 amino acids. Germline CDR1 reads MDHEN; CDR2 reads SYDVKM. Trimming removed 6 bases from V and 7 bases from J, with 12 bases in between. Here the CDR3 DNA reads TGTGCCAGCAGCATGCGGGGAATCGGGGAGCTGTTTTTT. As protein: CASSMRGIGELFF.

The V gene is TRBV6-5, the J gene TRBJ1-1, with D unclear. The CDR3 has 14 residues. Germline V gene lookup returns CDR1 MNHEY and CDR2 SVGAGI. V lost 9 bases to trimming and J lost 3 bases, with 17 bases between them. In DNA, the CDR3 is TGTGCCAGTACCCCTAACCCCTACGACACTGAAGCTTTCTTT. Amino acid sequence: CASTPNPYDTEAFF.

The rearrangement uses TRBV9 and TRBJ1-5; no clear D gene. V was clipped by 3 bases and J by 3 bases, with 7 bases between them. This CDR3 comprises 13 residues. Germline CDR1 SGDLS, CDR2 YYNGEE. This CDR3 reads CASSASINQPQHF. As DNA, the CDR3 is TGTGCCAGCAGCGCTAGTATCAATCAGCCCCAGCATTTT. The full variable domain, in which reference TRBV9 and TRBJ1-5 provide the parts outside the CDR3, is DSGVTQTPKHLITATGQRVTLRCSPRSGDLSVYWYQQSLDQGLQFLIQYYNGEERAKGNILERFSAQQFPDLHSELNLSSLELGDSALYFCASSASINQPQHFGDGTRLSIL.